Shown below are 28 T cell receptor beta chains from a single sample sequenced in a study of cytomegalovirus exposure and HLA in healthy donors. Use of 60 Vbeta and 13 Jbeta primers characterized the PCR. This table comes from immunoSEQ multiplex PCR, and its TCRdb copy is limited to in-frame clones, with some not included. The table lists roughly 120,000 clones, about 84% of them singletons. Specimen: PBMCs. These receptors all come from a man aged 35 to 55 in good health and CMV-seronegative.

V gene TRBV5-8 combines with J gene TRBJ1-5; 7 bases are shared with TRBD1. The junction had 4 bases not matched to a gene; V was cut back by 0 bases and J by 4 bases. The CDR3 sequence is 15 residues long. CDR1 SGHTS and CDR2 YDEGEE come from the germline V gene. This CDR3 reads CASSLVGTANQPQHF. CDR3 in DNA: TGTGCCAGCAGCTTGGTAGGGACAGCGAATCAGCCCCAGCATTTT.

The chain links TRBV5-1 to TRBJ1-1; 9 bases match TRBD1. The CDR3 totals 15 residues. Trimming at V came to 7 bases and at J to 11 bases, leaving 18 bases not matched to a gene. In germline, CDR1 is SGHRS, CDR2 YFSETQ. CDR3 in DNA: TGCGCCAGCGGAGAGCCTACGGGACAGGGTAAATCTGCTTTCTTT. Translation gives CASGEPTGQGKSAFF.

This clone has just one count. The chain employs TRBV7-9 and TRBJ2-3; possible D gene TRBD2, 7 bases. In germline, CDR1 is SEHNR, CDR2 FQNEAQ (reference sequence). The CDR3 runs 18 residues. Trimming took 0 bases from V and 4 from J, leaving 20 bases between them. CDR3 coding DNA: TGTGCCAGCAGCTTAGCGGGACGAGGGGGGGCGCTGGCAGATACGCAGTATTTT. This gives the protein CASSLAGRGGALADTQYF.

This chain links TRBV7-9 with TRBJ1-3; D call uncertain. The CDR3 totals 14 residues. Germline-derived CDR1 and CDR2 are SEHNR and FQNEAQ (reference sequence). V was trimmed by 1 base and J by 1 base, leaving 5 bases between them. The CDR3 coding sequence is TGTGCCAGCAGCTTAGACAGTTCTGGAAACACCATATATTTT. This translates into CASSLDSSGNTIYF.

The chain has TRBV5-5 and TRBJ1-2, with D maybe TRBD1 (6 bases). The CDR3 contains 13 residues. V lost 4 bases and J lost 6, with 13 bases in between. CDR1 is SGHKS, CDR2 YYEKEE, per germline (reference sequence). CDR3 DNA sequence: TGTGCCAGCAGCATTACGGGGGGCGATGGCTACACCTTC. Translating gives CASSITGGDGYTF.

The CDR3 region has the DNA TGTGCCAGCATGACAGGGGAGGCCGGGGCCAACGTCCTGACTTTC. Protein: CASMTGEAGANVLTF. The chain carries TRBV2 and TRBJ2-6; 8 nucleotides line up with TRBD1. In germline, CDR1 is SNHLY, CDR2 FYNNEI. After removal of 7 bases from V and 4 bases from J, the junction contained 6 bases not matched to a gene. The CDR3 loop spans 15 amino acids.

The V gene is TRBV5-6, the J gene TRBJ2-1, with D maybe TRBD1 (6 bases). Trimming shortened V by 4 bases and J by 10 bases, and 9 bases separated the two germline ends. The V gene's germline CDR1 is SGHDT and CDR2 YYEEEE. The CDR3 extends over 11 amino acids. CDR3 loop: CASSQGYEQFF. CDR3 coding DNA: TGTGCCAGCAGCCAGGGGTACGAGCAGTTCTTC.

V gene TRBV15 combines with J gene TRBJ1-4; D call uncertain. From germline, CDR1 is LNHNV and CDR2 YYDKDF (reference sequence). The V and J ends lost 0 bases and 11 bases respectively, with 10 bases between them. The CDR3 covers 13 residues. The CDR3, as DNA: TGTGCCACCAGCAGAGATCGGAGCGGGAAACTGTTTTTT. This translates into CATSRDRSGKLFF.

This clone was counted a few times. The V call is TRBV7-9, the J call TRBJ1-1; 7 positions agree with TRBD1. Germline trimming cut 5 bases from V and 8 bases from J; bases unmatched to any gene: 5. This CDR3 spans 12 amino acids. Germline V lookup: CDR1 SEHNR, CDR2 FQNEAQ (reference sequence). CDR3 region: CASSGPGQEAFF. The CDR3 nucleotides read TGTGCCAGCAGCGGACCGGGACAGGAAGCTTTCTTT.

This clone occurred a few times. The V and J genes are TRBV7-8 and TRBJ1-6; no reliable D call. The CDR3 runs 18 residues. Between the trimmed V and J ends, which lost 0 bases and 0 bases, there was a span of 12 bases. In germline, CDR1 is SGHVS, CDR2 FQNEAQ. DNA for the CDR3: TGTGCCAGCAGCTTAGCACCTCGGAGGAGCTCCTATAATTCACCCCTCCACTTT. Residues: CASSLAPRRSSYNSPLHF.

The chain uses TRBV29-1 and TRBJ2-2; D remains ambiguous. This CDR3 spans 12 amino acids. Trimming took off 8 bases at V and 2 bases at J, with 9 bases between the two ends. Germline CDR1 reads SQVTM; CDR2 reads ANQGSEA. CDR3 sequence: CSSWANTGELFF. In DNA form, the CDR3 reads TGCAGCTCGTGGGCTAACACCGGGGAGCTGTTTTTT.

The table lists this clone with a few counts. The CDR3 DNA sequence: TGTGCCAGCAGCTCGCAGGGATTGAACTACGAGCAGTACTTC. Encoded protein: CASSSQGLNYEQYF. The chain recombines TRBV5-6 with TRBJ2-7; tentative D call: TRBD1 (5 bases). Germline-derived CDR1 and CDR2 are SGHDT and YYEEEE. V dropped 3 bases and J dropped 3 bases, with 13 bases sitting between them. The CDR3 totals 14 residues.

This clone occurred a few times. This sample includes further DNA sequences coding for the same CDR3. The J gene is TRBJ2-5, the V gene TRBV19, with a weak D call TRBD2 (7 bases). Trimming took 9 bases from V and 3 from J, leaving 14 bases between them. Germline V CDR1 and CDR2: LNHDA, SQIVND (reference sequence). The length of the CDR3 is 13 residues. The CDR3 coding sequence is TGTGCCAGCCGACGGGGGGCCAAAGAGACCCAGTACTTC. It encodes CASRRGAKETQYF.

This clone was picked up a small number of times. V and J are TRBV29-1 and TRBJ2-4; the D gene is possibly TRBD2 (6 bases). Germline V gene data show CDR1 as SQVTM and CDR2 as ANQGSEA. The CDR3 has 12 amino acids. Trimming left V 7 bases short and J 7 bases short, with 14 bases between. The CDR3 here is CSGGAIGNIQYF. In DNA form, the CDR3 reads TGCAGCGGCGGGGCTATAGGGAACATTCAGTACTTC.

Note on this clone: The sample holds other DNA sequences that translate to the same CDR3. The rearrangement joins TRBV19 to TRBJ1-1; the match to TRBD1 covers 7 bases. V lost 1 base to trimming and J lost 1 base; unmatched junction nucleotides: 0. The CDR3 contains 14 residues. Germline CDR1 is LNHDA and CDR2 is SQIVND (reference sequence). CDR3 nucleotide sequence: TGTGCCAGTAGTATAGGGACAGGGAACACTGAAGCTTTCTTT. Its protein is CASSIGTGNTEAFF.

The CDR3 DNA reads TGTGCCAGCAGTTCCCAAGCAGGGGCAGGGGAAGAGACCCAGTACTTC. Its protein is CASSSQAGAGEETQYF. This chain links TRBV11-2 with TRBJ2-5; possible D gene TRBD1, 6 bases. The germline gives CDR1 SGHAT, CDR2 FQNNGV. Trimming cost V 6 bases and J 3 bases, with 20 bases left between them. The CDR3 is 16 residues long.

The chain is built from TRBV19 and TRBJ1-6; weak D call: TRBD1 (5 bases). Per germline, CDR1 LNHDA and CDR2 SQIVND (reference sequence). The length of the CDR3 is 17 residues. The germline V and J ends were trimmed by 8 bases and 0 bases, with 17 bases remaining between them. The CDR3 DNA follows: TGTGCCAGTTCGGACAATACCGCTACCTCCTATAATTCACCCCTCCACTTT. It codes for CASSDNTATSYNSPLHF.

The V call is TRBV18, the J call TRBJ1-4; D is possibly TRBD1 (5 bases). V lost 3 bases and J lost 5, with 13 bases in between. The CDR3 covers 15 residues. CDR1 is KGHSH and CDR2 is LQKENI in the germline V gene. The CDR3 sequence is CASSPSGGLNEKLFF. DNA for the CDR3: TGTGCCAGCTCACCGTCGGGGGGGTTGAATGAAAAACTGTTTTTT.

The genes are TRBV4-2 and TRBJ2-1, with TRBD2 matching 8 bases. The germline V gene has CDR1 LGHNA and CDR2 YNFKEQ. Trimming removed 0 bases from V and 4 bases from J; junction bases left unmatched: 11. CDR3 size: 18 residues. CDR3 nucleotides: TGTGCCAGCAGCCAAGACACCCCTACTAGCGGATTATACAATGAGCAGTTCTTC. Translated, it gives CASSQDTPTSGLYNEQFF.

This clone was seen a handful of times. This chain links TRBV5-8 with TRBJ1-5, with 7 nucleotides matching TRBD1. V lost 4 bases, J lost 0 bases, and 4 bases stayed unmatched. Germline CDR1 and CDR2: SGHTS and YDEGEE. This CDR3 comprises 15 residues. CDR3 sequence (DNA): TGTGCCAGCAGCCCTGGACAGGCTAGCAATCAGCCCCAGCATTTT. Translating it yields CASSPGQASNQPQHF.

The chain has TRBV11-2 and TRBJ2-5, with D possibly matching TRBD1 (6 bases). The germline V and J ends were trimmed by 4 bases and 2 bases, with 20 bases remaining between them. This CDR3 is built from 17 residues. The germline gives CDR1 SGHAT, CDR2 FQNNGV. CDR3: CASSSLLTGLRQETQYF. The DNA of the CDR3 is TGTGCCAGCAGCTCGTTACTTACAGGGTTGCGGCAAGAGACCCAGTACTTC.

This clone was counted between two and nine times. This chain connects TRBV18 to TRBJ1-6; no firm D call. Deletions cut 3 bases from V and 7 bases from J, with 16 bases between. The CDR3 is made up of 16 amino acids. The germline CDR1 and CDR2 sequences are KGHSH and LQKENI. CDR3: CASSPAAQSGNSPLHF. CDR3 coding DNA: TGTGCCAGCTCACCCGCGGCTCAGTCTGGAAATTCACCCCTCCACTTT.

This rearrangement joins TRBV10-3 to TRBJ1-5, with 12 bases aligning to TRBD1. The CDR3 totals 15 residues. The V gene end was trimmed by 4 bases and the J gene end by 9 bases; junction bases not matched to a gene: 7. Germline V gene data show CDR1 as ENHRY and CDR2 as SYGVKD. This CDR3 reads CAISVGQGAGAPQHF. CDR3 DNA sequence: TGTGCCATCAGTGTGGGACAGGGGGCGGGGGCGCCCCAGCATTTT.

Only a few counts were recorded for this clone. CDR3 nucleotides: TGTGCCAGCAGTCAAGGACAGGTCGGGGAGCAGTACTTC. Translating it yields CASSQGQVGEQYF. The chain combines TRBV2 with TRBJ2-7; 7 bases fit TRBD1. Germline V gene lookup returns CDR1 SNHLY and CDR2 FYNNEI. V was pared by 5 bases and J by 7 bases, with 8 bases of the junction left unmatched. The CDR3 extends over 13 amino acids.

The J gene is TRBJ1-5, the V gene TRBV27; weak D call: TRBD1 (5 bases). CDR3 length equals 16 residues. Per germline, CDR1 MNHEY and CDR2 SMNVEV (reference sequence). V gave up 6 bases and J gave up 2 bases, with 17 bases separating them. Written as DNA, the CDR3 is TGTGCCAGCAGCCCGATCCTCCAGGGTCGCAATCAGCCCCAGCATTTT. It yields the protein CASSPILQGRNQPQHF.

The rearrangement uses TRBV5-6 and TRBJ2-7, with D possibly matching TRBD2 (5 bases). CDR3 size: 16 residues. The V and J ends lost 6 bases and 7 bases respectively, with 26 bases between them. Germline V gene data show CDR1 as SGHDT and CDR2 as YYEEEE. CDR3 in amino acids: CASTTIGGAPAMEQYF. Here the CDR3 DNA reads TGTGCCAGCACGACTATCGGCGGAGCCCCCGCGATGGAGCAGTACTTC. Using reference TRBV5-6 and TRBJ2-7 for the parts outside the CDR3, the full variable domain is DAGVTQSPTHLIKTRGQQVTLRCSPKSGHDTVSWYQQALGQGPQFIFQYYEEEERQRGNFPDRFSGHQFPNYSSELNVNALLLGDSALYLCASTTIGGAPAMEQYFGPGTRLTVT.

CDR3 DNA: TGTGCCAGCAGTTATGCGGGGGGGCAGTACGAGCAGTACTTC. Translating it yields CASSYAGGQYEQYF. V is TRBV27 and J is TRBJ2-7; the match to TRBD2 covers 9 bases. The germline V gene encodes CDR1 MNHEY and CDR2 SMNVEV (reference sequence). This CDR3 is 14 amino acids long. The J segment lost 4 bases and the V segment lost 4 bases, leaving 5 bases of the junction unmatched.

In this sample, this clone turned up a few times. The chain carries TRBV20-1 and TRBJ1-6; perhaps TRBD1 as D (6 bases). Germline lookup yields CDR1 DFQATT and CDR2 SNEGSKA (reference sequence). This CDR3 has 10 amino acids. V dropped 6 bases and J dropped 17 bases, with 14 bases sitting between them. The DNA for the CDR3 is TGCAGTGCATACAGGGAGAAGATCCACTTT. The encoded protein is CSAYREKIHF.